The sequence of this TCR beta chain was determined in a study of human T cells and chemical hapten exposure. This CDR3 spans 10 amino acids. The germline CDR1 and CDR2 sequences are DFQATT and SNEGSKA (reference sequence). V lost 5 bases, J lost 9 bases, and 11 bases lay in between. One entry per CDR3 protein, called by TCRdb with MiXCR from the RACE reads. The data show 180,000 or so distinct CDR3 sequences, with approximately 20% seen just once and about 7% held by the top ten. Described time point: patch test 1, 2 weeks after DPC sensitization. Treatment here: therapeutic diphenylcyclopropenone sensitization with weekly scalp DPC.

The chain couples TRBV20-1 to TRBJ2-7, with D possibly matching TRBD2 (6 bases). The source of this sequence is a woman between 50 and 59 years old with alopecia areata. Some clones in this sample may be carry-over from other donors' samples. The specimen comprised whole blood, sampled in connection with sensitization to the hapten diphenylcyclopropenone (DPC). The CDR3 sequence: CSAGEVRQYF. The CDR3 nucleotides are TGCAGTGCTGGGGAGGTGCGGCAGTACTTC.